The next 13 T cell receptor beta chains were all read from a single sample in a study of cytomegalovirus exposure and HLA in healthy donors. The PCR contained 60 Vbeta and 13 Jbeta primers. Clones were sequenced by immunoSEQ multiplex PCR, and TCRdb holds only the in-frame ones, with some missing. The data show 100,000 to 150,000 clones, over 70% seen once. The specimen sequenced was PBMCs. These receptors were obtained from a woman in her forties or fifties in good health and CMV-seronegative.

This clone was counted a single time. V gene TRBV4-3 combines with J gene TRBJ1-1; D not certain. Trimming stripped 4 bases from V and 1 base from J, with 13 bases between. The CDR3 sequence is 15 residues long. CDR1 and CDR2 (germline): LGHNA, YSLEER. The CDR3: CASSRRTDENTEAFF. CDR3 DNA sequence: TGCGCCAGCAGCCGCCGAACAGATGAGAACACTGAAGCTTTCTTT.

V gene TRBV6-5 combines with J gene TRBJ2-1; 8 nucleotides line up with TRBD2. Per the germline V gene, CDR1 is MNHEY and CDR2 is SVGAGI. The CDR3 is 15 residues long. V was pared by 4 bases and J by 7 bases, with 9 bases of the junction left unmatched. CDR3 nucleotide sequence: TGTGCCAGCAGTTTGGGGGCGGGAGGACGAAATGAGCAGTTCTTC. Its protein product is CASSLGAGGRNEQFF.

This clone is a singleton in its sample. The rearrangement links TRBV19 to TRBJ2-5; TRBD1 matches at 7 bases. The CDR3 has 15 amino acids. CDR1 is LNHDA, CDR2 SQIVND, per germline (reference sequence). The V and J ends lost 2 bases and 6 bases, in that order; junction bases with no gene match: 9. The CDR3 is CASSISSRQGQTQYF. The CDR3 DNA reads TGTGCCAGTAGTATAAGTTCCCGACAGGGCCAGACCCAGTACTTC.

The V call is TRBV2, the J call TRBJ2-7; a weak D match, TRBD2 (5 bases). In germline, CDR1 is SNHLY, CDR2 FYNNEI. This CDR3 comprises 14 residues. Trimming took off 2 bases at V and 3 bases at J, with 11 bases between the two ends. The chain's CDR3 is CASSETREGYEQYF. CDR3 coding DNA: TGTGCCAGCAGTGAAACCCGGGAAGGCTACGAGCAGTACTTC.

V gene TRBV19 combines with J gene TRBJ2-7; D is ambiguous. V was cut by 8 bases and J by 5 bases, with 10 bases left in between. This CDR3 is 11 amino acids long. Germline CDR1 reads LNHDA; CDR2 reads SQIVND (reference sequence). CDR3 nucleotide sequence: TGTGCCAGTGGTTCGGTAAACGAGCAGTACTTC. As protein: CASGSVNEQYF.

A single count supports this clone. This chain connects TRBV27 to TRBJ2-7; 9 bases are shared with TRBD2. This CDR3 comprises 17 residues. The V and J ends lost 0 bases and 3 bases, in that order; junction bases with no gene match: 9. Germline V lookup: CDR1 MNHEY, CDR2 SMNVEV (reference sequence). For the CDR3, the DNA is TGTGCCAGCAGTTTATCGCTTCCGGCGACTAGCGGCTACGAGCAGTACTTC. It is translated as CASSLSLPATSGYEQYF.

The chain uses TRBV7-2 and TRBJ2-1; 8 nucleotides align to TRBD1. This CDR3 is 13 amino acids long. The germline V gene has CDR1 SGHTA and CDR2 FQGNSA. J lost 9 bases, V lost 2 bases, and 3 bases had no gene match. CDR3 loop: CASSLHRGAEQFF. DNA for the CDR3: TGTGCCAGCAGCTTACACAGGGGGGCTGAGCAGTTCTTC. The whole variable domain, filled in from reference TRBV7-2 and TRBJ2-1, reads GAGVSQSPSNKVTEKGKDVELRCDPISGHTALYWYRQSLGQGLEFLIYFQGNSAPDKSGLPSDRFSAERTGGSVSTLTIQRTQQEDSAVYLCASSLHRGAEQFFGPGTRLTVL.

This clone has a handful of counts. At one end the junction does not follow the germline gene, possibly because of a read error. The rearrangement joins TRBV7-9 to TRBJ1-2, with 8 bases that match TRBD1. Per the germline V gene, CDR1 is SEHNR and CDR2 is FQNEAQ (reference sequence). The CDR3 spans 13 residues. CDR3 sequence reads: CSSSLTGESGYTF. CDR3 coding DNA: TGTTCCAGCAGCTTGACAGGGGAGTCTGGCTACACCTTC.

The rearrangement uses TRBV20-1 and TRBJ2-1; D ambiguous. The CDR3 covers 11 residues. V was clipped by 5 bases and J by 3 bases, with 5 bases between them. Germline CDR1 is DFQATT and CDR2 is SNEGSKA (reference sequence). The CDR3 DNA is TGCAGTGCTGAGGACTACAATGAGCAGTTCTTC. This gives the protein CSAEDYNEQFF.

This clone occurred a few times. This rearrangement joins TRBV30 to TRBJ2-6; 7 bases fit TRBD1. The CDR3 contains 17 residues. Per germline, CDR1 GTSNPN and CDR2 SVGIG (reference sequence). J gave up 0 bases and V 2 bases, and 7 bases lay outside the gene matches. This CDR3 reads CAWSQRQGTSGANVLTF. Written as DNA, the CDR3 is TGTGCCTGGAGTCAGCGACAGGGAACCTCTGGGGCCAACGTCCTGACTTTC.

V is TRBV5-1 and J is TRBJ1-5, with 7 bases aligning to TRBD1. The J segment lost 2 bases and the V segment lost 1 base, leaving 3 bases of the junction unmatched. This CDR3 region has 15 residues. The germline gives CDR1 SGHRS, CDR2 YFSETQ. CDR3 coding DNA: TGCGCCAGCAGCTTGACAGGGGCTGGCAATCAGCCCCAGCATTTT. Protein sequence: CASSLTGAGNQPQHF.

The chain couples TRBV6-5 to TRBJ1-2, with D possibly TRBD1 on 6 matching bases. Germline loops: CDR1 MNHEY, CDR2 SVGAGI. The CDR3 length is 14 residues. V was clipped by 0 bases and J by 4 bases, with 9 bases between them. For the CDR3, the DNA is TGTGCCAGCAGTTACTCGACAGGCACCTATGGCTACACCTTC. Residues: CASSYSTGTYGYTF.

The chain recombines TRBV11-2 with TRBJ2-5, with D possibly TRBD2 on 6 matching bases. Trimming shortened V by 1 base and J by 5 bases, and 8 bases separated the two germline ends. From germline, CDR1 is SGHAT and CDR2 FQNNGV. The CDR3 loop spans 13 amino acids. The CDR3 bases are TGTGCCAGCAGCTTAGGGAGGGTGGAGACCCAGTACTTC. This translates into CASSLGRVETQYF.